The clone carrying this T cell receptor beta chain was detected only once. What it binds is not known. Time point in this sample: pre-treatment sample, taken before nivolumab and TIL therapy. The data belong to a study of TIL therapy for anti-PD-1-resistant metastatic lung cancer. Study-level information: Progressing patients received lymphodepletion, expanded TIL infusion and IL-2. Median tumor PD-L1 proportion score was roughly 5.8%.

The trim removed 11 bases at V and 5 bases at J, leaving 13 bases unmatched. From germline, CDR1 is LGHNT and CDR2 FRNRAP. The CDR3 totals 14 residues. Study-wide results and limits: TIL clonotype persistence in blood showed no apparent association with response.

Sequencing used immunoSEQ v3. Each library reached 2.1 million or so read pairs, or 5-6 million at deep level. The method was immunoSEQ multiplex PCR; TCRdb's version includes in-frame clones alone and lacks a portion of them. Of about 60,000 clones in the sample, under 75% were seen once. This chain uses TRBV12-5 with TRBJ2-5; 8 nucleotides match TRBD2. The TCR was taken from a person between 25 and 79 years old with non-small cell lung cancer. The sequenced sample was blood, obtained at baseline. The CDR3 sequence is CAEPSAGVSETQYF. The CDR3, as DNA: TGTGCTGAACCTTCAGCGGGAGTGAGTGAGACCCAGTACTTC. The full variable domain, with the rest looked up from reference TRBV12-5 and TRBJ2-5, is DARVTQTPRHKVTEMGQEVTMRCQPILGHNTVFWYRQTMMQGLELLAYFRNRAPLDDSGMPKDRFSAEMPDATLATLKIQPSEPRDSAVYFCAEPSAGVSETQYFGPGTRLLVL.